This TCR beta chain was identified during a study of blood T cell repertoires in COVID-19. Study in general: COVID-19 samples collected from the United States, Italy and Spain covered acute and convalescent phases.

The CDR3 spans 11 residues. Germline CDR1 is DFQATT and CDR2 is SNEGSKA (reference sequence). Trimming pared 1 base from V and 5 bases from J, leaving 5 bases between. Per the authors' pipeline: Counts of nucleated cells, estimated from reference gene primer amplification, were obtained. The data were produced by immunoSEQ multiplex PCR, yet TCRdb's version contains in-frame clones alone and is incomplete. V, J and clone size are taken as reported in that table, and D and trimming were inferred from the DNA itself. The data hold about 470,000 clones, with roughly 87% observed a single time. Membership in each cohort depended on participant-reported clinical history.

The chain is built from TRBV20-1 and TRBJ2-5; no clear D gene. The sequence was obtained from a woman aged 18-29 years who had recovered from COVID-19. Source material: PBMCs or T cells enriched from blood (not recorded which). In nucleotides, the CDR3 is TGCAGTGCTAGAGGTCTTGAGACCCAGTACTTC. It specifies CSARGLETQYF.